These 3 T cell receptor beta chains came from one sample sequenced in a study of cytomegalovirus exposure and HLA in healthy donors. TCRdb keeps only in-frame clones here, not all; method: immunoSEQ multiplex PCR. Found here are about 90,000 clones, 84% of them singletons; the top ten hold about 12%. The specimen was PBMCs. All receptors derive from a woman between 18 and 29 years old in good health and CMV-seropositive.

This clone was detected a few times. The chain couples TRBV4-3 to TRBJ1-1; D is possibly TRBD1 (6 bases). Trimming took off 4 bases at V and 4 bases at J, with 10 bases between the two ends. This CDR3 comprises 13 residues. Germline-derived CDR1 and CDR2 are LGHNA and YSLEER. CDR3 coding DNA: TGCGCCAGCAGCCTTACAGGGCCCACTGAAGCTTTCTTT. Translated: CASSLTGPTEAFF.

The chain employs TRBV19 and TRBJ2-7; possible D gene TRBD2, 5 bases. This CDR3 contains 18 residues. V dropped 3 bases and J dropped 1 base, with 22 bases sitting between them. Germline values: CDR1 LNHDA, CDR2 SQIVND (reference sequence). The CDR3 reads CASSIDYNAQTESYEQYF. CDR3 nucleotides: TGTGCCAGTAGTATCGACTATAACGCCCAGACCGAATCCTACGAGCAGTACTTC.

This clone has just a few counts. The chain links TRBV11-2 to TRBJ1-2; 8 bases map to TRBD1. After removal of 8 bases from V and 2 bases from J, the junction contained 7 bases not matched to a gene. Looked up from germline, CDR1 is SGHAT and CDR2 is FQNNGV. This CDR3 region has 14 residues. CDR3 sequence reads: CASQDTGGNYGYTF. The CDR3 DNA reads TGTGCCAGCCAAGATACAGGGGGGAACTATGGCTACACCTTC.